The sequence of this TCR beta chain was determined in a study of blood T cell repertoires in COVID-19. At the level of the study: The origin of the acute and convalescent COVID-19 samples was the United States, Italy and Spain.

Two negative PCRs, clearance, or symptom resolution characterized the recovered Cohort 3 donors. The CDR3 runs to 16 residues. Germline lookup yields CDR1 SNHLY and CDR2 FYNNEI. V lost 7 bases to trimming and J lost 3 bases; unmatched junction nucleotides: 13. Clones were read by immunoSEQ multiplex PCR, and TCRdb kept only the in-frame ones, dropping some. Of some 400,000 clones listed, nearly 90% are singletons. The clonotype comes from a woman aged 25 to 39 who had recovered from COVID-19. The rearrangement uses TRBV2 and TRBJ1-1; 8 nucleotides align to TRBD1. Sample: PBMCs or T cells enriched from blood (not recorded which). The CDR3 spells CASNNRQGTVYTEAFF. CDR3 bases: TGTGCCAGCAATAATAGACAGGGGACGGTATACACTGAAGCTTTCTTT.